By share of the sample, the clone carrying this T cell receptor beta chain is medium-sized (0.01 to 0.1%). Study processing details: Amplifying reference gene primers gave estimates of nucleated cell counts. Assay used: immunoSEQ multiplex PCR; TCRdb lists only in-frame clones, some missing. V and J calls plus clone size are reproduced from that table; the DNA served to infer D and trimming. The sample lists about 87,000 clones, about 84% seen once, with about 25% in the top ten. This record comes from a study of blood T cell repertoires in COVID-19. Trimming left V 7 bases short and J 5 bases short, with 15 bases between. The CDR3 spans 14 residues. Germline V gene data show CDR1 as MDHEN and CDR2 as SYDVKM.

This TCR derives from a human donor in a cohort sampled during active COVID-19. Sequencing was carried out using peripheral blood. This chain joins TRBV28 and TRBJ1-5; tentatively, D is TRBD1 (5 bases). CDR3 amino acids: CASTNLGGYQPQHF. For the CDR3, the DNA is TGTGCCAGCACCAATCTGGGGGGGTATCAGCCCCAGCATTTT.